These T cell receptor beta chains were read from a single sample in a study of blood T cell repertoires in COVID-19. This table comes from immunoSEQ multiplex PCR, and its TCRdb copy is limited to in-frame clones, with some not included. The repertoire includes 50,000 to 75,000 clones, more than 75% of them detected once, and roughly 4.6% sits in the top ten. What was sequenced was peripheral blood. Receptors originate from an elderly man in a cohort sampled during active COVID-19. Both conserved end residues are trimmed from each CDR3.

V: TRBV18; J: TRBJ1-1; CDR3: ASSPRTAQTEAF
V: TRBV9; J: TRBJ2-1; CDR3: ASSPAQGGIDEQF
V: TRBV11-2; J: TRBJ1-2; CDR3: ASSLGGGGYT
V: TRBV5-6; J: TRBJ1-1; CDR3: ASSFRVNTEAF
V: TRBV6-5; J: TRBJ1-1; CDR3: ATEGLGTEAF
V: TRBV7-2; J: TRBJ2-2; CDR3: ASSFSTGNTGELF
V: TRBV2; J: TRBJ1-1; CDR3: ASSDLGGNTEAF
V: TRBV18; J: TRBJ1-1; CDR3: ASSPPLRNTEAF
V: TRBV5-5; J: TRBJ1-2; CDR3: ASSRYRDANYGYT
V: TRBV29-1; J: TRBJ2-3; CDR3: SVEGLAESSTDTQY
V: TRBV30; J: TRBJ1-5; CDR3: AWTGQTNQPQH
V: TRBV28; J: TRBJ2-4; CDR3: ASRGGLLATQY
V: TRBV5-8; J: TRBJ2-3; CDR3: ASSLLAGGPSTQY
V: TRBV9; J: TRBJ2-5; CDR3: ASSSVGGQETQY
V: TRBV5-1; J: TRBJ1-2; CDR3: ASSMYPGVTNYGYT
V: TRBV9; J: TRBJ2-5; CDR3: ASSVGSSGVPETQY
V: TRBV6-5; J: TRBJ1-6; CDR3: ASSPGQINSPLH
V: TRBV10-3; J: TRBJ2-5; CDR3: AISDPSGRGVGQETQY
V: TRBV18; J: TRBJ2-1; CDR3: ASSPATGRLAASSSYNEQF
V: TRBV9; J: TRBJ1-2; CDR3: ASTMGQGNYGYT
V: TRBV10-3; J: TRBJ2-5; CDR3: AISHDRGPQTQY
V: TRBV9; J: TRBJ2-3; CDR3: ASSVGLELSGGATDTQY
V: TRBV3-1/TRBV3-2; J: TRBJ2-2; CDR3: ASRGGPGELF
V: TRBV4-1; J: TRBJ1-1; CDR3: ASSQDAGENTEAF
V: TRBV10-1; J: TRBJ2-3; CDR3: ASSEWGTGSSTDTQY
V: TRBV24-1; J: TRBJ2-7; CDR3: ATSDSVYEQY
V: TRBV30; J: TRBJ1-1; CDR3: AWSMTELEAF
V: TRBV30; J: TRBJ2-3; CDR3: AWSTKGTWTQY
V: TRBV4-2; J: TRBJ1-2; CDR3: ASSQEGPKGQGPYGYT
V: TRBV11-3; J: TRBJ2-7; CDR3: ANKWVGRKYEQY
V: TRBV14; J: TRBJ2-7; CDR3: ASSRTSGSYEQY